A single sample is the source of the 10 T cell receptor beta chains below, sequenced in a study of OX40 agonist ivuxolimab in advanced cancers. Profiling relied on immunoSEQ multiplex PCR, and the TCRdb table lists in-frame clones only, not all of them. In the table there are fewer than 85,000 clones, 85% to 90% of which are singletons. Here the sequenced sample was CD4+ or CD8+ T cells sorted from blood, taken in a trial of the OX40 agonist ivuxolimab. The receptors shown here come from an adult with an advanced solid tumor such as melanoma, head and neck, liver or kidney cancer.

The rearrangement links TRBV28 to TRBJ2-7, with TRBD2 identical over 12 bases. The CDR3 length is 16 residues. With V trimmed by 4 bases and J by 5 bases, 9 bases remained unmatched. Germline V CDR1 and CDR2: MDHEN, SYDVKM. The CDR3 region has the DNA TGTGCCAGCAGTTCCACTAGCGGGAGGCCCCGCGACGAGCAGTACTTC. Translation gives CASSSTSGRPRDEQYF.

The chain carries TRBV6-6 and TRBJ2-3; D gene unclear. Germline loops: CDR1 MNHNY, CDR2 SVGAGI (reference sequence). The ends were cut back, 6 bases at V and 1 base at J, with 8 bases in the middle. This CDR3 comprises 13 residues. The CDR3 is CASRPPGTDTQYF. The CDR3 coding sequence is TGTGCCAGCAGGCCCCCAGGCACAGATACGCAGTATTTT.

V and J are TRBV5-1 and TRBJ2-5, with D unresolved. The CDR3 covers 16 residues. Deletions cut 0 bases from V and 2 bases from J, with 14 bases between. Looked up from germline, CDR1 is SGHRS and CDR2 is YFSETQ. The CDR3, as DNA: TGCGCCAGCAGCTTGGATGGGGTAGGTGGGCAAGAGACCCAGTACTTC. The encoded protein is CASSLDGVGGQETQYF.

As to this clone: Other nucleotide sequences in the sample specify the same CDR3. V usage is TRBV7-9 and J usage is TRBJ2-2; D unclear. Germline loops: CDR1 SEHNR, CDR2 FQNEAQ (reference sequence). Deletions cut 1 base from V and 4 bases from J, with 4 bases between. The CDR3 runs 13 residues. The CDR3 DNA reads TGTGCCAGCAGCTTAGAAATCACCGGGGAGCTGTTTTTT. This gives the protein CASSLEITGELFF.

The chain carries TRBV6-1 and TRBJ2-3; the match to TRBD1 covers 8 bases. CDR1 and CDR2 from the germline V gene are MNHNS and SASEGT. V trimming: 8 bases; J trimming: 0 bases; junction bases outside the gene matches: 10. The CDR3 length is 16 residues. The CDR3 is CASGEGRTGSTDTQYF. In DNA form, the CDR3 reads TGTGCCAGCGGAGAAGGGAGGACAGGGAGCACAGATACGCAGTATTTT.

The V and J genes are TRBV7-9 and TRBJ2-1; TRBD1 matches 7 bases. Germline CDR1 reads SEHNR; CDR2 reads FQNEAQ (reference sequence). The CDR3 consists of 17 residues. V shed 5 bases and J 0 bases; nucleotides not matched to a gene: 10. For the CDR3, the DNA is TGTGCCAGCAGCCTTGAGGGGACAGCGAGCTCCTACAATGAGCAGTTCTTC. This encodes CASSLEGTASSYNEQFF.

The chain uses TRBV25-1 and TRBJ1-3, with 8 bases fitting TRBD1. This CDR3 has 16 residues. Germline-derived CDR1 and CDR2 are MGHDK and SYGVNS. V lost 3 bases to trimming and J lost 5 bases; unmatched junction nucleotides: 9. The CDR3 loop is CASSDPWGQERNTIYF. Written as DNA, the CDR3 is TGTGCCAGCAGTGATCCCTGGGGACAGGAAAGAAACACCATATATTTT.

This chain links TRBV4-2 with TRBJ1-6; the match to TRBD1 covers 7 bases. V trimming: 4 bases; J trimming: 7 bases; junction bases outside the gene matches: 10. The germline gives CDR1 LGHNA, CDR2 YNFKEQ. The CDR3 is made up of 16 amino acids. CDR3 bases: TGTGCCAGCAGCCCGCCTCCAAGACAGGGAAATTCACCCCTCCACTTT. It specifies CASSPPPRQGNSPLHF.

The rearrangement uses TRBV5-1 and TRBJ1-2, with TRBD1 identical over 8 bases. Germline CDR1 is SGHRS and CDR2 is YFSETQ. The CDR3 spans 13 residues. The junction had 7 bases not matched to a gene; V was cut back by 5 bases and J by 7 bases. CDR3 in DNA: TGCGCCAGCAGAAGGGAGGACAGGGCTGGCTACACCTTC. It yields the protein CASRREDRAGYTF.

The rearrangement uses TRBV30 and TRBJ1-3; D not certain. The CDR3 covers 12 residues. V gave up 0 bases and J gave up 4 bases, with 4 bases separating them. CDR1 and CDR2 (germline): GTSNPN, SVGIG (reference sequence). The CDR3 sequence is CAWSVGGNTIYF. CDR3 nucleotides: TGTGCCTGGAGTGTAGGGGGAAACACCATATATTTT. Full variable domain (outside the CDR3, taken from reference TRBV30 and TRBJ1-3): SQTIHQWPATLVQPVGSPLSLECTVEGTSNPNLYWYRQAAGRGLQLLFYSVGIGQISSEVPQNLSASRPQDRQFILSSKKLLLSDSGFYLCAWSVGGNTIYFGEGSWLTVV.